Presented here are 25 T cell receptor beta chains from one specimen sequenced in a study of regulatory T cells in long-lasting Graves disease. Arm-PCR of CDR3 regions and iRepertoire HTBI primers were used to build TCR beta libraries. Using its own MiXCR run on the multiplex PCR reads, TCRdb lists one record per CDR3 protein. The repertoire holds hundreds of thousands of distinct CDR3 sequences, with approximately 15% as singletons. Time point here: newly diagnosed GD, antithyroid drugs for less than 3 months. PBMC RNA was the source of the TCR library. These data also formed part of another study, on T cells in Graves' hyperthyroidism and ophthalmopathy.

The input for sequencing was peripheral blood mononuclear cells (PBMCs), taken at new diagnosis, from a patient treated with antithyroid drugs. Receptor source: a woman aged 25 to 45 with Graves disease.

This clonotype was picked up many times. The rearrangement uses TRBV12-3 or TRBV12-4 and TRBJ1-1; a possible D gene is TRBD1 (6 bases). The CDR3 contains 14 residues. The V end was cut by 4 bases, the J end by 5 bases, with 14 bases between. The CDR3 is CASSSGQTGTEAFF. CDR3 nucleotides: TGTGCCAGCAGTTCCGGACAGACGGGAACTGAAGCTTTCTTT.

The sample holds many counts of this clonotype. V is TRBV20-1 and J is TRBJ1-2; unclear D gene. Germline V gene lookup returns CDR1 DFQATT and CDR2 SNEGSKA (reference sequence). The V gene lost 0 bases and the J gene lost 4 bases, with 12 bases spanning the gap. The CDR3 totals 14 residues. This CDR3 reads CSARDQSRSYGYTF. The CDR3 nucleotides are TGCAGTGCTAGAGATCAATCCCGATCCTATGGCTACACCTTC.

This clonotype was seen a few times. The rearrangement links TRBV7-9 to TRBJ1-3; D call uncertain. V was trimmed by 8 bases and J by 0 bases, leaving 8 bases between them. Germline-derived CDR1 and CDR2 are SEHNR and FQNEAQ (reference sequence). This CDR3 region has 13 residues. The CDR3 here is CASDPFSGNTIYF. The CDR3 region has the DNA TGTGCCAGCGATCCGTTCTCTGGAAACACCATATATTTT. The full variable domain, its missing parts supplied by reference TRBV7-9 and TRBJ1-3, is DTGVSQNPRHKITKRGQNVTFRCDPISEHNRLYWYRQTLGQGPEFLTYFQNEAQLEKSRLLSDRFSAERPKGSFSTLEIQRTEQGDSAMYLCASDPFSGNTIYFGEGSWLTVV.

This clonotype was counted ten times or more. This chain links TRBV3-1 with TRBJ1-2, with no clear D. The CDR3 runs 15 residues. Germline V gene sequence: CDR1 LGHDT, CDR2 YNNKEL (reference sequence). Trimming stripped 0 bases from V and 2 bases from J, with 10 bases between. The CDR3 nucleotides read TGTGCCAGCAGCCAAGATAGGTTCCTGAACTATGGCTACACCTTC. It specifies CASSQDRFLNYGYTF.

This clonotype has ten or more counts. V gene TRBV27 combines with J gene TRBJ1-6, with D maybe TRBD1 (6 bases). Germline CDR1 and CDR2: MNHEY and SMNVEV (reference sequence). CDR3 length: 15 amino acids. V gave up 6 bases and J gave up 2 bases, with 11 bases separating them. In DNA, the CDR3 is TGTGCCAGCAGCAATACAGGGCCCTATAATTCACCCCTCCACTTT. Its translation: CASSNTGPYNSPLHF.

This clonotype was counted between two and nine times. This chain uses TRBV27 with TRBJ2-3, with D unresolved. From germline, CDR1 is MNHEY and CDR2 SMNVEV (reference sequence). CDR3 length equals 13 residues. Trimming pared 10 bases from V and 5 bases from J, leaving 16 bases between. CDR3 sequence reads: CANHLSSEDTQYF. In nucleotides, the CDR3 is TGTGCCAACCACCTTAGCAGTGAAGATACGCAGTATTTT.

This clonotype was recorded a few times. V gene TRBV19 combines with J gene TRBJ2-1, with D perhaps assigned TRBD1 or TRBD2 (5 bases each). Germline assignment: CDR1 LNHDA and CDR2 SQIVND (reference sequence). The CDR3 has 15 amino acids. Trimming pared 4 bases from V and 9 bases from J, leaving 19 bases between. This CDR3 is CASSTRDLLGSEQFF. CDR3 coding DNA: TGTGCCAGTAGTACCCGGGACCTTCTAGGGAGTGAGCAGTTCTTC.

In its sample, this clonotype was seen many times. The CDR3 reads CASSMTSSGIYNEQFF. As DNA, the CDR3 is TGTGCCAGCAGTATGACTTCGAGCGGGATTTACAATGAGCAGTTCTTC. The chain recombines TRBV28 with TRBJ2-1, with 7 bases fitting TRBD2. Germline lookup yields CDR1 MDHEN and CDR2 SYDVKM. Trimming cost V 5 bases and J 4 bases; bases outside gene matches: 11. The CDR3 extends over 16 amino acids.

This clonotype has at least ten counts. CDR3 amino acids: CASSSGQRTGELFF. The CDR3 nucleotides are TGTGCCAGCAGCTCCGGGCAACGAACCGGGGAGCTGTTTTTT. The chain joins TRBV3-1 to TRBJ2-2; D remains ambiguous. Germline CDR1 and CDR2: LGHDT and YNNKEL (reference sequence). The CDR3 runs 14 residues. Trimming left V 5 bases short and J 5 bases short, with 12 bases between.

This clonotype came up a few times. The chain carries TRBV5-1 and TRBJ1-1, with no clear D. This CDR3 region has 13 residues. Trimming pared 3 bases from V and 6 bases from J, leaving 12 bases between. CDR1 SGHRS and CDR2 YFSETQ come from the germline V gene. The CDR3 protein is CASSYTVVSEAFF. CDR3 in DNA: TGCGCCAGCAGCTACACAGTCGTATCTGAAGCTTTCTTT. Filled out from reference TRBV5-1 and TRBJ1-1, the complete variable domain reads KAGVTQTPRYLIKTRGQQVTLSCSPISGHRSVSWYQQTPGQGLQFLFEYFSETQRNKGNFPGRFSGRQFSNSRSEMNVSTLELGDSALYLCASSYTVVSEAFFGQGTRLTVV.

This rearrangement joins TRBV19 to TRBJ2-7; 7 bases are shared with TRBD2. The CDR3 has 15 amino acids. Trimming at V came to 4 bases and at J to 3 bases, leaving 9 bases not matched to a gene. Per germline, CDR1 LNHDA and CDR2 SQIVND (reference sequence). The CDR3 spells CASSRAGVNNYEQYF. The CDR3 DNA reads TGTGCCAGTAGTAGGGCGGGAGTGAATAACTACGAGCAGTACTTC.

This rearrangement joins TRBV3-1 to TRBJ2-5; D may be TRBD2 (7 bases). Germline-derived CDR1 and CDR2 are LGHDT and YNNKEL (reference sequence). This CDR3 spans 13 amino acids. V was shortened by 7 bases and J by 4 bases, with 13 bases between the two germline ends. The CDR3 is CASTRGQPETQYF. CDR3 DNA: TGTGCCAGCACGCGGGGGCAACCAGAGACCCAGTACTTC.

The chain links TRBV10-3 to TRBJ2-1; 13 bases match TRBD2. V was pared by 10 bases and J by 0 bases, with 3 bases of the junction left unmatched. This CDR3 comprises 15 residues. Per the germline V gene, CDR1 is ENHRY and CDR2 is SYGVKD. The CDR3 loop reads CATGTSGVSYNEQFF. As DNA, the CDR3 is TGTGCCACGGGGACTAGCGGGGTCTCCTACAATGAGCAGTTCTTC.

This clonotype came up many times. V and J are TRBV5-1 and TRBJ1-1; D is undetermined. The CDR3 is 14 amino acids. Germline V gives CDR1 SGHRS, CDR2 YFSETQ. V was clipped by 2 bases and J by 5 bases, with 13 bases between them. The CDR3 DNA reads TGCGCCAGCAGCTTTGAAGGTCGTAGGACTGAAGCTTTCTTT. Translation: CASSFEGRRTEAFF.

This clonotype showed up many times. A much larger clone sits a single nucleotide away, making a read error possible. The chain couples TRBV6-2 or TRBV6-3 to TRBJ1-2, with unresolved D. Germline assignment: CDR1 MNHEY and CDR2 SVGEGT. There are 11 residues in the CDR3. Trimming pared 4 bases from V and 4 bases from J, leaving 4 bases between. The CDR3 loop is CASSFGYGYTF. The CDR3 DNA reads TGTGCCAGCAGTTTCGGCTATGGCTACACCTTC.

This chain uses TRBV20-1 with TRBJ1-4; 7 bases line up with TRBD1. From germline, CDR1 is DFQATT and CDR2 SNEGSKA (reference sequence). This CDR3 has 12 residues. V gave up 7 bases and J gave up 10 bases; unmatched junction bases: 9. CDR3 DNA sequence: TGCAGTGGGACAGGTCTAGGTGGAAAACTGTTTTTT. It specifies CSGTGLGGKLFF.

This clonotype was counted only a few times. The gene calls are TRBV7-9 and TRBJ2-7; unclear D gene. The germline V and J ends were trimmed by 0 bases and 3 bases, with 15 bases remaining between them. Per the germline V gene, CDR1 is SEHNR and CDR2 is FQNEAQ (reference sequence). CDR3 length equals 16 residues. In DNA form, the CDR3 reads TGTGCCAGCAGCTTAGCGCGAGGCGACCACCTCTACGAGCAGTACTTC. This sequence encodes CASSLARGDHLYEQYF. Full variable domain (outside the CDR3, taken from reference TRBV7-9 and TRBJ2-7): DTGVSQNPRHKITKRGQNVTFRCDPISEHNRLYWYRQTLGQGPEFLTYFQNEAQLEKSRLLSDRFSAERPKGSFSTLEIQRTEQGDSAMYLCASSLARGDHLYEQYFGPGTRLTVT.

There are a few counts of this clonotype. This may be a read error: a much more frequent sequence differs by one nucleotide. The CDR3 region is CASRTGTLQGEQCF. For the CDR3, the DNA is TGTGCCAGCAGGACCGGGACTCTACAAGGGGAGCAGTGCTTC. V usage is TRBV28 and J usage is TRBJ2-7; D perhaps matches TRBD2 (6 bases). Looked up from germline, CDR1 is MDHEN and CDR2 is SYDVKM. The CDR3 is 14 amino acids. The whole variable domain, remainder taken from reference TRBV28 and TRBJ2-7, is DVKVTQSSRYLVKRTGEKVFLECVQDMDHENMFWYRQDPGLGLRLIYFSYDVKMKEKGDIPEGYSVSREKKERFSLILESASTNQTSMYLCASRTGTLQGEQCFGPGTRLTVT.

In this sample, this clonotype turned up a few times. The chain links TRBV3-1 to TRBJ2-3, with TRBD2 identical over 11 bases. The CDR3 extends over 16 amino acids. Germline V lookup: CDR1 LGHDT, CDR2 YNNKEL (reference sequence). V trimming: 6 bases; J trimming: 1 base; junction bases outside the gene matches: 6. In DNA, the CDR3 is TGTGCCAGCAGTAAAATAGCGGGAGGGCGCACAGATACGCAGTATTTT. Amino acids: CASSKIAGGRTDTQYF.

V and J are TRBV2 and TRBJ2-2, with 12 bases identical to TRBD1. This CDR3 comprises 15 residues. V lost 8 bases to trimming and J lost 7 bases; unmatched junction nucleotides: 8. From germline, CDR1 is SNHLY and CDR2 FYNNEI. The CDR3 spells CASGLGQGASGELFF. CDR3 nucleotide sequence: TGTGCCAGCGGCTTGGGACAGGGGGCTAGCGGGGAGCTGTTTTTT.

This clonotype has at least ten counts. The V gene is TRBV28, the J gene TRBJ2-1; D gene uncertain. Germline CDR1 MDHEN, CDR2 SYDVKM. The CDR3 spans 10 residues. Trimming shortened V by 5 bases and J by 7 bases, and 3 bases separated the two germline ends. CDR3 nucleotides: TGTGCCAGCAGTGTAAATGAGCAGTTCTTC. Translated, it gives CASSVNEQFF.

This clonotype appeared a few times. The CDR3 sequence is CASSVAPSSYNEQFF. The CDR3 DNA reads as TGTGCCAGCAGCGTAGCTCCCAGCTCCTACAATGAGCAGTTCTTC. The rearrangement uses TRBV9 and TRBJ2-1; D call uncertain. The CDR3 runs 15 residues. The germline V gene encodes CDR1 SGDLS and CDR2 YYNGEE. The V end was cut by 0 bases, the J end by 0 bases, with 7 bases between.

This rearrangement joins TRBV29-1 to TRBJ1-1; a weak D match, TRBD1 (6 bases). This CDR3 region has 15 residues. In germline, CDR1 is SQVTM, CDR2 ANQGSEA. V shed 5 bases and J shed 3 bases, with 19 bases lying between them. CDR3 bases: TGCAGCGTTCCTCGATGGCGAGGACAGCACACTGAAGCTTTCTTT. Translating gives CSVPRWRGQHTEAFF.

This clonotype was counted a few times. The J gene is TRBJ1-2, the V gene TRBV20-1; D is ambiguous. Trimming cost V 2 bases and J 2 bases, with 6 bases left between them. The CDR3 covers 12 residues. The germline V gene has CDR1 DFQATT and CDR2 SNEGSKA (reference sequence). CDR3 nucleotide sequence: TGCAGTGCTAGAAGGCAGAACTATGGCTACACCTTC. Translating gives CSARRQNYGYTF.

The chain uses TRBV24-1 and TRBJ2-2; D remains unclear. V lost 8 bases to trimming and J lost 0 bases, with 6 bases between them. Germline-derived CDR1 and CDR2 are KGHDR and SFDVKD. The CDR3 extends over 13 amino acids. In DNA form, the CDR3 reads TGTGCCACCATGACAACGAACACCGGGGAGCTGTTTTTT. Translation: CATMTTNTGELFF.